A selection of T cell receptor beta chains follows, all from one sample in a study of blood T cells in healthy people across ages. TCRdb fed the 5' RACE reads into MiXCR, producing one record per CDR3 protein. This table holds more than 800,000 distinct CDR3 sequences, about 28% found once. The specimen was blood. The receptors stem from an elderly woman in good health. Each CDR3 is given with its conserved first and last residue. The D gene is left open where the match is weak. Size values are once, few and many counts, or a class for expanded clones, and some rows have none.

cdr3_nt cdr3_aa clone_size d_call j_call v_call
TGTGCCATCAGACTAGCGGGGGAAGAGACCCAGTACTTC CAIRLAGEETQYF once TRBD2 TRBJ2-5 TRBV10-3
TGTGCCAGCAGCCGCGGAGCAGGGGGATTTTCGGATGGCAATCAGCCCCAGCATTTT CASSRGAGGFSDGNQPQHF few TRBD1 TRBJ1-5 TRBV7-2
TGTGCCAGCAGCCAGTCAGGGGTGGGGGGGCCCCCAGATACGCAGTATTTT CASSQSGVGGPPDTQYF few NA TRBJ2-3 TRBV4-2
TGTGCCAGCAGTGCAGGGGGCTTCTATGGCTACACCTTC CASSAGGFYGYTF many TRBD1 TRBJ1-2 TRBV6-1
TGTGCCAGCAGCTTAGGGGGGACAGAAGAGACCCAGTACTTC CASSLGGTEETQYF NA TRBD1 TRBJ2-5 TRBV11-3
TGTGCCAGCAGCCCAAAGAATTCCTATGGCTACACCTTC CASSPKNSYGYTF many NA TRBJ1-2 TRBV7-9
TGCAGCGTTGCCAAATCCGGGGATGGCAATCAGCCCCAGCATTTT CSVAKSGDGNQPQHF NA NA TRBJ1-5 TRBV29-1
TGTGCCAGCAGTTTGACGGCTACCCAGGGGGATAGCAATCAGCCCCAGCATTTT CASSLTATQGDSNQPQHF few TRBD1 TRBJ1-5 TRBV27
TGTGCCAGCAGCCAAGAAAGGGCGGGGGGCACAGATACGCAGTATTTT CASSQERAGGTDTQYF few TRBD2 TRBJ2-3 TRBV4-2
TGTGCCAGCAACCCTTTAAACACTGAAGCTTTCTTT CASNPLNTEAFF many NA TRBJ1-1 TRBV12-3/TRBV12-4
TGCAGTACAAACAGGGGGGAGAGCCAAGAGACCCAGTACTTC CSTNRGESQETQYF once TRBD1 TRBJ2-5 TRBV20-1
TGTGCCAGCAGCAAAGTTTGTCCCGGCCGGGACAGCGATCCCTCTAAGGGGCAGCCCCAGCATTTT CASSKVCPGRDSDPSKGQPQHF NA NA TRBJ1-5 TRBV21-1
TGCGGCGTACTAAGCCGGGATAGGGGCCCAGATACGCAGTATTTT CGVLSRDRGPDTQYF NA NA TRBJ2-3 TRBV29-1
TGTGCCAGCAGCCAAGGGACAGGGACCCAAGCTTTCTTT CASSQGTGTQAFF NA TRBD1 TRBJ1-1 TRBV14
TGTGCCAGCAGCGCTGGGAGGGGGAGAGAGACCCAGTACTTC CASSAGRGRETQYF many NA TRBJ2-5 TRBV7-2
TGTGCCAGCAGCCCCTACGACAGGAATCAGCCCCAGCATTTT CASSPYDRNQPQHF NA NA TRBJ1-5 TRBV7-2
TGTGCCATCCATCAGGAGCTTTACGAACCCCTCCACTTT CAIHQELYEPLHF NA NA TRBJ1-6 TRBV10-3
TGTGCCAGCAGCTCTAGCGGGGGGGCGGGTTCCTACAATGAGCAGTACTTC CASSSSGGAGSYNEQYF few TRBD2 TRBJ2-7 TRBV7-2
TGTGCCAGCAGGCCGGACTGGGGGGGATCCGATGAGCAGTTCTTC CASRPDWGGSDEQFF many TRBD2 TRBJ2-1 TRBV5-5
TGTGCCAGCAGTCCTTGGACTAGCGGCAACACAGATACGCAGTATTTT CASSPWTSGNTDTQYF NA TRBD2 TRBJ2-3 TRBV6-5
TGTGCCAGCTCACCCACTGGGAGCGGGGGGGCCAATGAGCAGTTCTTC CASSPTGSGGANEQFF NA TRBD2 TRBJ2-1 TRBV18
TGTGCCAGCAGCCGGGGGGCGGGGACTAGCGGGGCCTACAATGAGCAGTTCTTC CASSRGAGTSGAYNEQFF many TRBD2 TRBJ2-1 TRBV5-6
TGTGCCAGCAGTGTAAGGGTAGGAGTCAGCGAGCAGTTCTTC CASSVRVGVSEQFF many NA TRBJ2-1 TRBV2
TGTGCCAGCAGTTCGCCCTCTGGGGGCGAGAGCGAGCAGTACTTC CASSSPSGGESEQYF NA NA TRBJ2-7 TRBV28
TGTGCCAGCAGTCAGGGGGGACTCCTCCTCTCCTACGAGCAGTATTTT CASSQGGLLLSYEQYF NA NA TRBJ2-3 TRBV6-5
TGCAGCTTTGCTTGGGGTACCGGAGAGACCCAGTACTTC CSFAWGTGETQYF many NA TRBJ2-5 TRBV29-1
TGTGCCAGCAGTTTTAGTGGTGAAAAACTGTTTTTT CASSFSGEKLFF few NA TRBJ1-4 TRBV6-6
TGCGCCAGCAGCTTGGAAGGGATTGAGGGCTATGGCTACACCTTC CASSLEGIEGYGYTF NA NA TRBJ1-2 TRBV5-1
TGTGCCAGCAGCTCCCTCAGCAATGAGCAGTTCTTC CASSSLSNEQFF many NA TRBJ2-1 TRBV7-2
TGTGCCTGGAGTGGGGACAATGCAGATACGCAGTATTTT CAWSGDNADTQYF NA NA TRBJ2-3 TRBV30
TGTGCCAGCAGCCCAAGTGGACTAGCGGGGAATGAGCAGTTCTTC CASSPSGLAGNEQFF many TRBD2 TRBJ2-1 TRBV6-5
TGTGCCAGTAGTATATCCGTGGGGAAGCCCCAGCATTTT CASSISVGKPQHF few NA TRBJ1-5 TRBV19
TGTGCCAGCAGTTTAGGGGGGTTTAGCTACACCTTC CASSLGGFSYTF NA NA TRBJ1-2 TRBV12-3/TRBV12-4
TGTGCCAGCAGTTTTTCGGGGGGAGCCAAGCAGTACTTC CASSFSGGAKQYF NA TRBD2 TRBJ2-5 TRBV12-3/TRBV12-4
TGCAGTGCTAGTCAGAGCACAGATACGCAGTATTTT CSASQSTDTQYF NA NA TRBJ2-3 TRBV20-1
TGTGCCAGCAGCTTCGTCAGCTACGAGCAGTACTTC CASSFVSYEQYF many NA TRBJ2-7 TRBV7-2
TGTGCCAGCAGTGAGTTACAGGGGTTTGGTGAAAAACTGTTTTTT CASSELQGFGEKLFF NA TRBD1 TRBJ1-4 TRBV25-1
TGTGCCAGCAGACTCGACAGGGGGGGGAACACTGAAGCTTTCTTT CASRLDRGGNTEAFF NA TRBD1 TRBJ1-1 TRBV6-5
TGTGCCAGCAGTTACTCTGTACTAGTGGCAGAGACCCAGTACTTC CASSYSVLVAETQYF many NA TRBJ2-5 TRBV6-5
TGCGCCAGCGCCGCGAGCCGGACGGGCACCGGGGAGCTGTTTTTT CASAASRTGTGELFF many NA TRBJ2-2 TRBV5-1
TGTGCCAGCAGTTACTCGACGCTCGGAAACTCCTACGAGCAGTACTTC CASSYSTLGNSYEQYF NA NA TRBJ2-7 TRBV6-5
TGTGCCAGCAGTCTGAGCGGGGGGGCTCGGCCCAATACGCAGTATTTT CASSLSGGARPNTQYF many TRBD2 TRBJ2-3 TRBV12-3/TRBV12-4
TGTGCCAGCAGCCTAAGACAGGGCTTGACGAACAATGAGCAGTTCTTC CASSLRQGLTNNEQFF many TRBD1 TRBJ2-1 TRBV5-5
TGTGCCAGTAGTATAGACGGAGGGATACCTACTAACTATGGCTACACCTTC CASSIDGGIPTNYGYTF NA NA TRBJ1-2 TRBV19
TGCGCCAGCAGCTTGAGTCCTCTAGTGAATTCACCCCTCCACTTT CASSLSPLVNSPLHF few NA TRBJ1-6 TRBV5-1
TGTGCCAGCAGCTTAGGTAGAACACCTCTTGGGGCCCTCCACTTT CASSLGRTPLGALHF few NA TRBJ1-6 TRBV7-2
TGTGCCAGCAGTGAGCAGGGGCTGATTGGCTACACCTTC CASSEQGLIGYTF NA NA TRBJ1-2 TRBV2